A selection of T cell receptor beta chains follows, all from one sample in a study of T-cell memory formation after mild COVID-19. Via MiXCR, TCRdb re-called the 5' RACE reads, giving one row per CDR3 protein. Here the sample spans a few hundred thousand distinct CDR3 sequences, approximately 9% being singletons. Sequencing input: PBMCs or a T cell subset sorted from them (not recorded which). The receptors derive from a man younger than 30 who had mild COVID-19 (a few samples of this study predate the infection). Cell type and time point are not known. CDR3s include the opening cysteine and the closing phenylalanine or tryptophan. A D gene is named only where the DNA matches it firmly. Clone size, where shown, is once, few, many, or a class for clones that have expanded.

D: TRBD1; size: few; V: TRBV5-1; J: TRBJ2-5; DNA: TGCGCCAGCAGCTTAGACAGGGTAGGACAAGAGACCCAGTACTTC; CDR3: CASSLDRVGQETQYF
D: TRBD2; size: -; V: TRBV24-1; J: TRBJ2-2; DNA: TGTGCCACCAGTGAGTCAGAACTAGCGGACCCGGTATATGGCGGGGAGCTGTTTTTT; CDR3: CATSESELADPVYGGELFF
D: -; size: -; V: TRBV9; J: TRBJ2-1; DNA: TGTGACAGCAGCTCACAGAGGGCAGCGGACAACTACAATGAGCAGTTCTTC; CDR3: CDSSSQRAADNYNEQFF
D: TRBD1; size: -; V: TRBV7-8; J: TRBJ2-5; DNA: TGTGCCAGCAGCTCCCCTGACAGGGGGCGCGGGGAGACCCAGTACTTC; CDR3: CASSSPDRGRGETQYF
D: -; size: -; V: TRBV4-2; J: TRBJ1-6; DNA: TGTGCCAGCAGCCAAGAGAGACAGACTAATTCACCCCTCCACTTT; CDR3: CASSQERQTNSPLHF
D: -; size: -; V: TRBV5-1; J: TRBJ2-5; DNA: TGCGCCAGCAGCTTGGGAGACCAGGGTAGGGAGACCCAGTACTTC; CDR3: CASSLGDQGRETQYF
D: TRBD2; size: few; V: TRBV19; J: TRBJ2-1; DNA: TGTGCCAGTAGCCGGACTAGCGTGAACAATGAGCAGTTCTTC; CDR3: CASSRTSVNNEQFF
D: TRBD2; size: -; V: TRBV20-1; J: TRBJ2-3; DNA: TGCAGTGCTAGAGATCCTAGCGGGGGCACAGATACGCAGTATTTT; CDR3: CSARDPSGGTDTQYF
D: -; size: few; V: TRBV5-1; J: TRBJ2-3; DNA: TGCGCCAGCAGCTTGGGACAGGCATCAGATACGCAGTATTTT; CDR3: CASSLGQASDTQYF
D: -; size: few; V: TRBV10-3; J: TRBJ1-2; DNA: TGTGCCATCAGTGAAGAGGTAGGGTTCGGCTACACCTTC; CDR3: CAISEEVGFGYTF
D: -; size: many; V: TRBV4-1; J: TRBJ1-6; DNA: TGCGCCAGCAGCCAAGATCTCGAAGCTTCCCTCCACTTT; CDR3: CASSQDLEASLHF
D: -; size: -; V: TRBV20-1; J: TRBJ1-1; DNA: TGCAGTGCCCCAGGACAGACCAACACTGAAGCTTTCTTT; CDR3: CSAPGQTNTEAFF
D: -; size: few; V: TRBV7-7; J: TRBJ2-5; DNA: TGTGCTAGCAGCTTAGGGAAAGGGGCGACCCAGTACTTC; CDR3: CASSLGKGATQYF
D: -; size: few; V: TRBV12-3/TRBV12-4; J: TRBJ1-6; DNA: TGTGCCAGCGGTGGGGTCTCTACCTATAATTCACCCCTCCACTTT; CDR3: CASGGVSTYNSPLHF
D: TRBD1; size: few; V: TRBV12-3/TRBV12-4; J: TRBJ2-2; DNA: TGTGCCAGCAGCCGGGACAGGGGTACCGGGGAGCTGTTTTTT; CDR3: CASSRDRGTGELFF
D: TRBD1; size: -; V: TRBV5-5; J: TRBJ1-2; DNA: TGTGCCAGCAGCTTACAGGGGAAAGCGGGCACCTTC; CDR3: CASSLQGKAGTF
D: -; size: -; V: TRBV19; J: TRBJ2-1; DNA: TGTGCCAGTAGTCCCGAAACTAGCTCCTACAATGAGCAGTTCTTC; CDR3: CASSPETSSYNEQFF
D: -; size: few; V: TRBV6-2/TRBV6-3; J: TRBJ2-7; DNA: TGTGCCAGCAGGGCTACAAGCAACGAGCAGTACTTC; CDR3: CASRATSNEQYF
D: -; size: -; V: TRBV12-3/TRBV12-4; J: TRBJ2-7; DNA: TGTGCCAGCAGTCAACCCTACTACGAGCAGTACTTC; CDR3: CASSQPYYEQYF
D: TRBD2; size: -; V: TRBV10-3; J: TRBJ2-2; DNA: TGTGCCACCACCCGTCCCCCTAGCGGGGGGCCCCATAACACCGGGGAGCTGTTTTTT; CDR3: CATTRPPSGGPHNTGELFF
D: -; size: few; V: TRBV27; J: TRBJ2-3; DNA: TGTGCCAGCCGCACGGGACTTTTGATAGATACGCAGTATTTT; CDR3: CASRTGLLIDTQYF
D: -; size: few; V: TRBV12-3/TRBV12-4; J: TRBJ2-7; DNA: TGTGCCAGCAGTTTAGGCGTACGCCAGCAGTACTTC; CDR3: CASSLGVRQQYF
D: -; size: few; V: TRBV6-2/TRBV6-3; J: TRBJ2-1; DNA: TGTGCCAGCAGTTCCGGGGCCCCCTCGTACAATGAGCAGTTCTTC; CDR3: CASSSGAPSYNEQFF
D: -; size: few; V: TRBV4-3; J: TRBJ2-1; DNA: TGCGCCAGCAGCCATACTCGAGGACAATTCAATGAGCAGTTCTTC; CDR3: CASSHTRGQFNEQFF
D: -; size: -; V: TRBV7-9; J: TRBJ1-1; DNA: TGTGCCAGCAGCCAGGGGTGGGGGAACACTGAAGCTTTCTTT; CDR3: CASSQGWGNTEAFF
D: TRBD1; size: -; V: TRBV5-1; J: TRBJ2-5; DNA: TGCGCCAGCAGCAGGACCGGGACAGGGGAAGAGACCCAGTACTTC; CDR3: CASSRTGTGEETQYF
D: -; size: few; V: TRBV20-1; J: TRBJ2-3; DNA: TGCAGTGCTAGGATCACCTTCGCAGATACGCAGTATTTT; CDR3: CSARITFADTQYF
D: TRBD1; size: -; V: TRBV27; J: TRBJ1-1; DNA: TGTGCCAGCAGCTTCAACAGGGGGCAAGCTTTCTTT; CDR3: CASSFNRGQAFF
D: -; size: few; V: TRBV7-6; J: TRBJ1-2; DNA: TGTGCCAGCAGCCCCTCTGGGGGGGTTGGCTATGGCTACACCTTC; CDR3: CASSPSGGVGYGYTF
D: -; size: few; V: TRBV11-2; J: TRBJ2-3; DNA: TGTGCCAGCACCCGCCGTACGGAGGGGACGCAGTATTTT; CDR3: CASTRRTEGTQYF
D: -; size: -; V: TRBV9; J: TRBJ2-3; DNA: TGTGCCAGCAGCGTTACAGGGCTGTCAGCAGATACGCAGTATTTT; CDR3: CASSVTGLSADTQYF
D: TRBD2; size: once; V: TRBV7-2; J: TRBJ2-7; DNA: TGTGCCAGCATGGTCGGCGGGGGGGCCTTCGAGCAGTACTTC; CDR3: CASMVGGGAFEQYF
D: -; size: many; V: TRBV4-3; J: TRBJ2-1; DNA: TGCGCCAGCAGCCAAGGCCCCTCGGGCGGTCCCTACAATGAGCAGTTCTTC; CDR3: CASSQGPSGGPYNEQFF
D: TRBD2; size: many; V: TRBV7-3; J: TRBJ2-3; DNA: TGTGCCAGCAGCTTAGGTCTAGCGGGGAGCACAGATACGCAGTATTTT; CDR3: CASSLGLAGSTDTQYF
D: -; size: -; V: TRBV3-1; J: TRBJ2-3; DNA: TGTGCCAGCAGCCAATCCCGACGGTACAGGGTGGGGACAGATACGCAGTATTTT; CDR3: CASSQSRRYRVGTDTQYF
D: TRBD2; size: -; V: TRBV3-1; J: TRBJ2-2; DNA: TGTGCCAGCAGCCCGAACGCGCCCACTAGCGGGGGCCACACCGGGGAGCTGTTTTTT; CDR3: CASSPNAPTSGGHTGELFF
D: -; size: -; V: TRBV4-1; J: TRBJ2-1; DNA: TGCGCCAGCAGCCAAGAGGGGCAGGGAAGCAATGAGCAGTTCTTC; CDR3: CASSQEGQGSNEQFF
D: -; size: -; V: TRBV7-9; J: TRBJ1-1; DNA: TGTGCCAGCAGCTTCTTTCTGGGGCAAGCTTTCTTT; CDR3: CASSFFLGQAFF
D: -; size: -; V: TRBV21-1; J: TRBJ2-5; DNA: TGTGCCGGCGGAGGGGGGCAAGAGACCCAGTACTTC; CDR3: CAGGGGQETQYF
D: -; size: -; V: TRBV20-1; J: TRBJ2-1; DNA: TGCAGTGCTAGCGGCGAGGGGAGCAACAATGAGCAGTTCTTC; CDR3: CSASGEGSNNEQFF
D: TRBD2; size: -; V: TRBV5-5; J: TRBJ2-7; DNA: TGTGCCAGCAGCTTCCAGCGGGGATGGTACGAGCAGTACTTC; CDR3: CASSFQRGWYEQYF
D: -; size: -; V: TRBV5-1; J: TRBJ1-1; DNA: TGCGCCAGCAGCTATGACAGCCAACGTGAAGCTTTCTTT; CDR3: CASSYDSQREAFF
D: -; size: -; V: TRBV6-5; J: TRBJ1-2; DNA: TGTGCCAGCAGTCGGACAGATGACTATGGCTACACCTTC; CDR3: CASSRTDDYGYTF
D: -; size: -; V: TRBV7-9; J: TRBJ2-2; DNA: TGTGCCAGCAGCTTAGCTTGGGGGGACAGGAACACCGGGGAGCTGTTTTTT; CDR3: CASSLAWGDRNTGELFF
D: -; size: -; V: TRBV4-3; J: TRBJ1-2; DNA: TGCGCCAGCAGCCCTTTACCAGGCTATGGCTACACCTTC; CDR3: CASSPLPGYGYTF